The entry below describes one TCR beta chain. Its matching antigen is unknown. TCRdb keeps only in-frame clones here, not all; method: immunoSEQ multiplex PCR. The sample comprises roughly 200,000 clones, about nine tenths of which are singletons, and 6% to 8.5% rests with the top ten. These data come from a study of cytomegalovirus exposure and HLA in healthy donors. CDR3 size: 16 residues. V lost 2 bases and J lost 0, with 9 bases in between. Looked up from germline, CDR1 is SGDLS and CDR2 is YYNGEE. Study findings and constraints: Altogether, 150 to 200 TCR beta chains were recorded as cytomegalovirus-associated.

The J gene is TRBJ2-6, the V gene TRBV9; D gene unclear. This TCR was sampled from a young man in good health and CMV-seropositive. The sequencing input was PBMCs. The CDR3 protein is CASSVVQSSGANVLTF. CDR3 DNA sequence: TGTGCCAGCAGCGTGGTGCAAAGCTCTGGGGCCAACGTCCTGACTTTC.